This TCR beta chain is drawn from a study of blood T cell repertoires in COVID-19. The wider study: The United States, Italy and Spain provided the acute and convalescent COVID-19 samples. The cDNA or gDNA used as material had been derived from T cells, B-cell-depleted T cells, or PBMCs.

Original analysis: The assay estimated nucleated cells by amplifying reference gene primers. Here immunoSEQ multiplex PCR was the method, and the copy in TCRdb shows in-frame clones only, minus some. The DNA was the basis for D and trimming; V, J and clone size are from that table. The sample consists of some 210,000 clones, 84% of them appearing once. This TCR was recovered from a woman aged 45-65 years with active or convalescent COVID-19. Input material: peripheral blood.

The CDR3 DNA reads TGTGCCAGCAGCGGGCCTTACGAGCAGTACTTC. Protein: CASSGPYEQYF. J is TRBJ2-7 and V is TRBV5-6; D call uncertain. V lost 4 bases and J 4 bases, leaving 6 bases between the germline ends. The CDR3 runs to 11 residues. From germline, CDR1 is SGHDT and CDR2 YYEEEE.